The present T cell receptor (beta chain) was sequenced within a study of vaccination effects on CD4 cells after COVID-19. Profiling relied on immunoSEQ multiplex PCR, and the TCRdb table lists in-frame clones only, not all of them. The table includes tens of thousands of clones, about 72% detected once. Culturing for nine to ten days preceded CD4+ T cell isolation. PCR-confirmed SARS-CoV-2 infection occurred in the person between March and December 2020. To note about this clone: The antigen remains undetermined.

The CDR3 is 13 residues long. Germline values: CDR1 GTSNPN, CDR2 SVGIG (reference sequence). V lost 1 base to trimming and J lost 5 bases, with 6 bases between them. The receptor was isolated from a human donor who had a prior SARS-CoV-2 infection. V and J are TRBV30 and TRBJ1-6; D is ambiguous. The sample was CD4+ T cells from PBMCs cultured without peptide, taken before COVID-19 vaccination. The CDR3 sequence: CAWSESNNSPLHF. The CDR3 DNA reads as TGTGCCTGGAGTGAGTCTAATAATTCACCCCTCCACTTT.